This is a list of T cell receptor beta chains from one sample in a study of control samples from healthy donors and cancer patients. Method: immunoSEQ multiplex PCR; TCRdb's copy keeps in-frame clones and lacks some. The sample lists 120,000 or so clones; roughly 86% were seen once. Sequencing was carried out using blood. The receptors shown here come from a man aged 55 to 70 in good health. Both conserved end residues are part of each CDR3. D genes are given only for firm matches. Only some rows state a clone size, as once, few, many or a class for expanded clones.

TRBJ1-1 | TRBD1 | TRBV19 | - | TGTGCCAGTAGCCCAGGGGGGGCACTGAACACTGAAGCTTTCTTT | CASSPGGALNTEAFF
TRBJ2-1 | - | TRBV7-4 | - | TGTGCCAGCAGTAGCGACTGGCGGGCCCACAATGAGCAGTTCTTC | CASSSDWRAHNEQFF
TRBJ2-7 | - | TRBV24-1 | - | TGTGCCACGACAGGAAAGCCCTACGAGCAGTACTTC | CATTGKPYEQYF
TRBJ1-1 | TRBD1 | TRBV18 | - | TGTGCCAGCTCACGACCGGACAGGGAATGGGGGAACACTGAAGCTTTCTTT | CASSRPDREWGNTEAFF
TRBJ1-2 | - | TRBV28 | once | TGTGCCAGCAGTTTGAGGTCGGGCTACACCTTC | CASSLRSGYTF
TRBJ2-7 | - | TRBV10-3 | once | TGTGCCATCAGTGAAGGACCGGGTTTCTACGAGCAGTACTTC | CAISEGPGFYEQYF
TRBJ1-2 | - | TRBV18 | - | TGTGCCAGCTCCGAAAGCGGGAGGGGTGACTATGGCTACACCTTC | CASSESGRGDYGYTF
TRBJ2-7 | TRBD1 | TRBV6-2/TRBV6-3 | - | TGTGCCAGCAGCACATGGACAGGAAAGGACGAGCAGTACTTC | CASSTWTGKDEQYF
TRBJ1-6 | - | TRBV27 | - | TGTGCCAGCAGTTTCGGACACCGTAATTCACCCCTCCACTTT | CASSFGHRNSPLHF
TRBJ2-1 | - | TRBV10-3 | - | TGTGCCATCAGTGAGCCAGTCTCCTACAATGAGCAGTTCTTC | CAISEPVSYNEQFF
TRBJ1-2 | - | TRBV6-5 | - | TGTGCCAGCAGTTGGGAAATGGGCAACTATGGCTACACCTTC | CASSWEMGNYGYTF
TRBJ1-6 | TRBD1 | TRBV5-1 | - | TGCGCCAGCAGCTTGGGGACAGGAAATTCACCCCTCCACTTT | CASSLGTGNSPLHF
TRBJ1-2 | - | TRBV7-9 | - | TGTGCCAGCAGCTTTGAGACCAATCATCCTGATGGCTACACCTTC | CASSFETNHPDGYTF
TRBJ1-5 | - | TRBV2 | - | TGTGCCAGCAGTGAAGGAAATCAGCCCCAGCATTTT | CASSEGNQPQHF
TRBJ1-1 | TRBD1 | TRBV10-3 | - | TGTGCCATCAGTAGACAGGGAGTAACTGAAGCTTTCTTT | CAISRQGVTEAFF
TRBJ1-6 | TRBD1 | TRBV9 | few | TGTGCCAGCAGCGTTACGACAGGGCGCTCTAATTCACCCCTCCACTTT | CASSVTTGRSNSPLHF
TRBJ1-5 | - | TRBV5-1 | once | TGCGCCAGCAGCTTGGGTTCAGGCTCCGGGCCCCAGCATTTT | CASSLGSGSGPQHF
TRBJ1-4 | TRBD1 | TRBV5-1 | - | TGCGCCAGCAGCTTTCAGGGACAGGGAAGGGAAAAACTGTTTTTT | CASSFQGQGREKLFF
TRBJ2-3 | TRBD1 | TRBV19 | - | TGTGCCAGTAGTCCAACCCGACAGGGTGCAGATACGCAGTATTTT | CASSPTRQGADTQYF
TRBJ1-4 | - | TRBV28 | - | TGTGCCAGCAGTGAAACACCCATCAATGAAAAACTGTTTTTT | CASSETPINEKLFF
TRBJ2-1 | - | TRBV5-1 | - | TGCGCCAGCAGCTTGGAACAGGGAGGCTCCTACAATGAGCAGTTCTTC | CASSLEQGGSYNEQFF
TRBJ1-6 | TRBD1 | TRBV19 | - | TGTGCCAGTTCTCAGGGACAGATTAATTCACCCCTCCACTTT | CASSQGQINSPLHF
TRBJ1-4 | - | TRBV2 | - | TGTGCCAGCAGCGGACAGAGGAAGACCACTAATGAAAAACTGTTTTTT | CASSGQRKTTNEKLFF
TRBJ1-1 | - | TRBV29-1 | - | TGCAGCGGTGGAGGGGGGGCCACTGAAGCTTTCTTT | CSGGGGATEAFF
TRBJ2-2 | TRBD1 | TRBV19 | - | TGTGCCAGTAGTATGTCGTCTCGGCAGGGGGCGACCGGGGAGCTGTTTTTT | CASSMSSRQGATGELFF
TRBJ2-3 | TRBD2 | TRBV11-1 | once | TGTGCCAGCAGCCCACGGGGGGTCACAGATACGCAGTATTTT | CASSPRGVTDTQYF
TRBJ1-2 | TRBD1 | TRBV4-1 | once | TGCGCCAGCAGCCTCTCCGGGACAGACACCTTTGAAAATGGCTACACCTTC | CASSLSGTDTFENGYTF
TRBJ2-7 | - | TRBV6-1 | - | TGTGCCAGCAGTGAAAACAGCTGGTACGAGCAGTACTTC | CASSENSWYEQYF
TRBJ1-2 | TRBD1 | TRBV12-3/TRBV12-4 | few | TGTGCCAGCAAGCGGACAGGCAACTATGGCTACACCTTC | CASKRTGNYGYTF
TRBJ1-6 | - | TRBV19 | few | TGTGCCACCAAGAGGGATCCCGGCTCACCCCTCCACTTT | CATKRDPGSPLHF
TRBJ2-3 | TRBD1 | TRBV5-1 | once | TGCGCCAGCAGAGACAGGGGGCTGGAGACAGATACGCAGTATTTT | CASRDRGLETDTQYF
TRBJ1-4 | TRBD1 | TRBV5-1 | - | TGCGCCAGCCGTAGACAGGGTGGAGCTGGTAATGAAAAACTGTTTTTT | CASRRQGGAGNEKLFF
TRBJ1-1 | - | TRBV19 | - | TGTGCCAGTAAGCAGGGTACGGGCGGCACTGAAGCTTTCTTT | CASKQGTGGTEAFF
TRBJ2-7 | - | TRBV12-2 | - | TGTGCAAGTTGCCTCCTGTCGGGCGCCCAAACGTACGAGCAGTACTTC | CASCLLSGAQTYEQYF
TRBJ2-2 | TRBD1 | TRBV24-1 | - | TGTGCCACCAGTGATTTGCCAGGGACAGGGGGGGCCGGGGAGCTGTTTTTT | CATSDLPGTGGAGELFF
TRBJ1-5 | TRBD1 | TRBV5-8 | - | TGTGCCAGCAGCTTCGGACAGGGCAATCAGCCCCAGCATTTT | CASSFGQGNQPQHF
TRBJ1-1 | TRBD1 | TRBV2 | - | TGTGCCAGCAGACCCGGACAGGACTGGAACACTGAAGCTTTCTTT | CASRPGQDWNTEAFF
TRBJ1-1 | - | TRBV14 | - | TGTGCCAGCAGCCAAGGGGGTCTTACCAGAGCTTTCTTT | CASSQGGLTRAFF
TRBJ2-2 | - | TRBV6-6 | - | TGTGCCAGCACTAGACCCCCCGTGGGAGACGGGGAGCTGTTTTTT | CASTRPPVGDGELFF
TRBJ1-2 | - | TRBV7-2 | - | TGTGCCAGCAGCTTATTCCGGGCAGGGGAAGGCTACACCTTC | CASSLFRAGEGYTF